The 16 T cell receptor beta chains below were found in one sample sequenced in a study of T cells in Graves' hyperthyroidism and ophthalmopathy. Amplification of TCR beta CDR3 regions was performed using RNA transcripts as template. HTBI primers were employed in a first-round RT-PCR of the TCR CDR3. TCRdb re-analysed the multiplex PCR reads in MiXCR, keeping a single row per CDR3 protein. The profile shows fewer than 250,000 distinct CDR3 sequences, about 15% of them singletons. Material: blood. These receptors were obtained from a man between 50 and 59 years old with Graves' hyperthyroidism.

This clonotype was found many times. The chain recombines TRBV12-3 or TRBV12-4 with TRBJ1-1, with D unclear. Trimming took 1 base from V and 1 from J, leaving 10 bases between them. The length of the CDR3 is 15 residues. The CDR3 bases are TGTGCCAGCAGTTTAGAGGGTACAGCGAACACTGAAGCTTTCTTT. This sequence encodes CASSLEGTANTEAFF.

As concerns this clonotype: Being one base from a much bigger clone, this may be a read error. The V gene is TRBV2, the J gene TRBJ2-1, with 12 bases fitting TRBD2. V shed 10 bases, J shed 6 bases, and the junction held 13 bases outside the gene matches. There are 16 residues in the CDR3. Germline values: CDR1 SNHLY, CDR2 FYNNEI. The CDR3 region has the DNA TGTGCCAACAGAGAGCAGCTAGCGGGAGGGATCAATGAGCAGTTCTTC. The encoded protein is CANREQLAGGINEQFF.

This chain links TRBV5-1 with TRBJ2-2, with 7 nucleotides matching TRBD1. In germline, CDR1 is SGHRS, CDR2 YFSETQ. CDR3 length: 15 residues. Trimming cost V 4 bases and J 4 bases; bases outside gene matches: 7. CDR3 protein: CASSPKQGSTGELFF. As DNA, the CDR3 is TGCGCCAGCAGCCCCAAACAGGGGTCCACCGGGGAGCTGTTTTTT.

This clonotype was detected ten times or more. This chain uses TRBV10-1 with TRBJ2-7, with 7 bases aligning to TRBD1. The CDR3 sequence is 16 residues long. Germline V gene sequence: CDR1 WNHNN, CDR2 SYGVQD (reference sequence). J was trimmed by 2 bases and V by 4 bases; bases with no gene match: 11. CDR3 nucleotides: TGCGCCAGCAGTGTTTTCTTGACAGGGTGGCCCTACGAGCAGTACTTC. Translation gives CASSVFLTGWPYEQYF.

This clonotype has more than one count but fewer than ten. The rearrangement uses TRBV5-1 and TRBJ2-3, with 9 positions matching TRBD2. Germline CDR1 SGHRS, CDR2 YFSETQ. Unmatched junction bases numbered 12, after V lost 4 bases and J lost 6 bases. The CDR3 has 16 amino acids. The CDR3 protein is CASSPKREARSDTQYF. The CDR3 DNA follows: TGCGCCAGCAGCCCCAAGCGGGAGGCAAGAAGCGATACGCAGTATTTT.

The chain is built from TRBV28 and TRBJ2-7; the match to TRBD1 covers 9 bases. There are 16 residues in the CDR3. J was trimmed by 3 bases and V by 6 bases; bases with no gene match: 12. Germline V gene lookup returns CDR1 MDHEN and CDR2 SYDVKM. The CDR3 coding sequence is TGTGCCAGCAGGATGGGGACAGGGATTTTTTTCTACGAGCAGTACTTC. This sequence encodes CASRMGTGIFFYEQYF.

Ten or more counts support this clonotype. The chain has TRBV27 and TRBJ2-2; D unresolved. The CDR3 consists of 13 residues. The germline V gene encodes CDR1 MNHEY and CDR2 SMNVEV (reference sequence). Trimming removed 1 base from V and 3 bases from J, with 3 bases in between. CDR3 nucleotides: TGTGCCAGCAGTTTATGGGACACCGGGGAGCTGTTTTTT. This sequence encodes CASSLWDTGELFF.

This clonotype was detected ten times or more. The gene calls are TRBV28 and TRBJ2-5, with TRBD1 identical over 8 bases. The CDR3 contains 16 residues. V shed 6 bases and J 2 bases; nucleotides not matched to a gene: 11. Germline V lookup: CDR1 MDHEN, CDR2 SYDVKM. CDR3 nucleotide sequence: TGTGCCAGCAGCTCTCACGGGACAGGAGGACAAGAGACCCAGTACTTC. Its protein is CASSSHGTGGQETQYF.

This clonotype showed up many times. The rearrangement uses TRBV19 and TRBJ2-3; TRBD1 might be the D (5 bases). Trimming stripped 5 bases from V and 2 bases from J, with 11 bases between. CDR3 size: 14 residues. Per the germline V gene, CDR1 is LNHDA and CDR2 is SQIVND (reference sequence). This CDR3 is CASSVTGITDTQYF. In nucleotides, the CDR3 is TGTGCCAGTAGTGTTACAGGTATCACAGATACGCAGTATTTT.

The rearrangement joins TRBV7-9 to TRBJ1-2; D unclear. V was trimmed by 1 base and J by 8 bases, leaving 14 bases between them. The CDR3 extends over 14 amino acids. Germline V gene lookup returns CDR1 SEHNR and CDR2 FQNEAQ (reference sequence). For the CDR3, the DNA is TGTGCCAGCAGCTTAGGGTTCGAGAGAGGAGGCTACACCTTC. This encodes CASSLGFERGGYTF.

Worth noting for this clonotype: A much larger clone differs by one base, so this may be a read error. The rearrangement joins TRBV27 to TRBJ2-6, with 8 bases fitting TRBD1. Per the germline V gene, CDR1 is MNHEY and CDR2 is SMNVEV (reference sequence). This CDR3 contains 18 residues. The DNA for the CDR3 is TGTGCCAGCACTCCCCTAGGGGCGGACAGGGCTGGGGCCAACGTCCCGACTTTC. Translated: CASTPLGADRAGANVPTF.

Many counts were recorded for this clonotype. This chain links TRBV2 with TRBJ1-5; D remains unclear. The V end lost 4 bases, the J end lost 0 bases, and 7 bases lay between the germline ends. CDR1 and CDR2 (germline): SNHLY, FYNNEI. The CDR3 length is 14 residues. The CDR3 DNA follows: TGTGCCAGCAGTGCGGACCCTAGCAATCAGCCCCAGCATTTT. As protein: CASSADPSNQPQHF.

This clonotype has ten or more counts. The chain is built from TRBV5-1 and TRBJ2-1; D is perhaps TRBD1 (5 bases). CDR1 and CDR2 (germline): SGHRS, YFSETQ. The CDR3 spans 13 residues. The V end was cut by 4 bases, the J end by 5 bases, with 10 bases between. This CDR3 is CASSVGQNNEQFF. The CDR3 nucleotides read TGCGCCAGCAGCGTAGGACAAAACAATGAGCAGTTCTTC.

This clonotype was observed at least ten times. The CDR3 loop is CASSQTGDYGYTF. The CDR3 DNA reads as TGTGCCAGCAGCCAGACAGGGGACTATGGCTACACCTTC. The chain links TRBV9 to TRBJ1-2; 8 positions agree with TRBD1. The CDR3 has 13 amino acids. The germline V gene encodes CDR1 SGDLS and CDR2 YYNGEE. Losses at the gene ends were 4 bases for V and 3 bases for J; bases not matched to a gene: 2. Filled out from reference TRBV9 and TRBJ1-2, the complete variable domain reads DSGVTQTPKHLITATGQRVTLRCSPRSGDLSVYWYQQSLDQGLQFLIQYYNGEERAKGNILERFSAQQFPDLHSELNLSSLELGDSALYFCASSQTGDYGYTFGSGTRLTVV.

In this sample, this clonotype turned up a few times. The chain uses TRBV20-1 and TRBJ2-5; 11 nucleotides agree with TRBD1. The length of the CDR3 is 15 residues. Germline V gene data show CDR1 as DFQATT and CDR2 as SNEGSKA (reference sequence). Trimming cost V 5 bases and J 7 bases; bases outside gene matches: 12. The CDR3 region has the DNA TGCAGTGCTCCACCCCCGGACAGGGGGCGGGGGACCCAGTACTTC. Protein sequence: CSAPPPDRGRGTQYF.

The V call is TRBV3-1, the J call TRBJ1-3; TRBD1 matches at 7 bases. Germline V gene sequence: CDR1 LGHDT, CDR2 YNNKEL (reference sequence). V gave up 4 bases and J gave up 0 bases; unmatched junction bases: 6. The CDR3 has 16 amino acids. Written as DNA, the CDR3 is TGTGCCAGCAGCCTAGGGACAGCGAGCTCTGGAAACACCATATATTTT. Translating gives CASSLGTASSGNTIYF.